This T cell receptor beta chain was captured by sequencing in a study of shared clonotypes between healthy human individuals. Across the study: The cohort had two women and a few men, ages 18 to 49.

CD45RO negativity and positive selection for CCR7 defined naive CD8 cells, a population that excluded terminally differentiated effector memory CD45RA+ cells. Replicate PCRs for sorted subsets used approximately 220 ng DNA; this equaled 30,000 to 35,000 T cell genomes. This table comes from immunoSEQ multiplex PCR, and its TCRdb copy is limited to in-frame clones, with some not included. The repertoire holds roughly 1,800,000 clones, with roughly 95% as singletons. The sequence was obtained from a man between 18 and 35 years old in good health. Sequenced sample: naive CD8+ T cells sorted from blood.

Written as DNA, the CDR3 is TGTGCCATTAACTCCGACAGGGGTGAGCAGTTCTTC. This codes for CAINSDRGEQFF. The chain combines TRBV28 with TRBJ2-1; 8 nucleotides agree with TRBD1. Trimming removed 10 bases from V and 9 bases from J; junction bases left unmatched: 8. This CDR3 region has 12 residues. CDR1 is MDHEN and CDR2 is SYDVKM in the germline V gene. The whole variable domain, remainder taken from reference TRBV28 and TRBJ2-1, is DVKVTQSSRYLVKRTGEKVFLECVQDMDHENMFWYRQDPGLGLRLIYFSYDVKMKEKGDIPEGYSVSREKKERFSLILESASTNQTSMYLCAINSDRGEQFFGPGTRLTVL.